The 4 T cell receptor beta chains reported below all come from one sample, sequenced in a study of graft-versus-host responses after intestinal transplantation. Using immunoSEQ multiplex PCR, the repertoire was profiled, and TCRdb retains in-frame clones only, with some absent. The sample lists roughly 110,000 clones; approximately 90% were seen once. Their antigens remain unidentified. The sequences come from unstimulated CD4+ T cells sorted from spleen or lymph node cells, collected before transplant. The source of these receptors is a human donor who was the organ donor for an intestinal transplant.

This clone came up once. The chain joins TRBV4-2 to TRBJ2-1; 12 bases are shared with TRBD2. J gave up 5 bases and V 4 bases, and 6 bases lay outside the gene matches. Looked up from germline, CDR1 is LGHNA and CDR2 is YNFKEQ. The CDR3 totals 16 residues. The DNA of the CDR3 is TGTGCCAGCAGCCGGCTCCTAGCGGGGGGGGACAATGAGCAGTTCTTC. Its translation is CASSRLLAGGDNEQFF.

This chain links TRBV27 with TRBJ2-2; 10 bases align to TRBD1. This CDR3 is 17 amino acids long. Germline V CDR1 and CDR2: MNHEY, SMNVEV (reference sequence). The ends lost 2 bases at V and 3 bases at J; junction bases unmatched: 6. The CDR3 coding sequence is TGTGCCAGCAGTTTAAGGGGACAGGGGTTGGACACCGGGGAGCTGTTTTTT. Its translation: CASSLRGQGLDTGELFF.

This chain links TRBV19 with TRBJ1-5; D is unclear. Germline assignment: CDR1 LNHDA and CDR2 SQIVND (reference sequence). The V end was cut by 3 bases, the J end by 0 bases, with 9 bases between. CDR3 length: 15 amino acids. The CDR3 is CASSILGNSNQPQHF. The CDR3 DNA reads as TGTGCCAGTAGTATTTTAGGAAATAGCAATCAGCCCCAGCATTTT.

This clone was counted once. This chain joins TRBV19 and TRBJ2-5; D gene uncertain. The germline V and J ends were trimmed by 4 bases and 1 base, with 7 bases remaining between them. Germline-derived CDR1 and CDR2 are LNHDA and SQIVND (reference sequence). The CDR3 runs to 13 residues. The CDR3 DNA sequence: TGTGCCAGTAGTAGTCTGACCCAAGAGACCCAGTACTTC. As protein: CASSSLTQETQYF.